A single sample is the source of the 23 T cell receptor beta chains below, sequenced in a study of T cells in Graves' hyperthyroidism and ophthalmopathy (dated by TCRdb to between 2019 and 2020). To prepare the library, multiplex PCR was applied. TCRdb lists the instrument as Illumina HiSeq 2000. The TCR beta CDR3 regions were amplified from RNA transcripts. The first round of RT-PCR for the TCR CDR3 was performed with the HTBI primer set and the Qiagen OneStep RT-PCR kit. The public reads were reprocessed in TCRdb via fastp at Q25 and MiXCR, keeping in-frame beta chains. Here each entry gathers all rows of one CDR3 protein and keeps the most common genes and DNA. In this sample the table shows around 450,000 distinct CDR3 sequences, around a sixth of which occur a single time. Of the sample, 12% to 15% is held by the ten largest clones. The specimen was blood. The receptor set was obtained from a woman aged 18-29 years with Graves' hyperthyroidism.

This clonotype was seen a handful of times. This chain connects TRBV7-9 to TRBJ2-7, with a tentative D call TRBD2 (6 bases). The V gene lost 5 bases and the J gene lost 1 base, with 18 bases spanning the gap. There are 16 residues in the CDR3. The V gene's germline CDR1 is SEHNR and CDR2 FQNEAQ (reference sequence). Written as DNA, the CDR3 is TGTGCCAGCAGCCTACCCGGGACTTCTGCTTCCTACGAGCAGTACTTC. It specifies CASSLPGTSASYEQYF.

This clonotype was picked up a small number of times. The chain links TRBV6-1 to TRBJ1-2; TRBD1 might be the D (6 bases). CDR3 size: 13 residues. The germline gives CDR1 MNHNS, CDR2 SASEGT. V was shortened by 7 bases and J by 4 bases, with 13 bases between the two germline ends. As DNA, the CDR3 is TGTGCCAGCACCCAGGGGAGCTCCTATGGCTACACCTTC. Its translation is CASTQGSSYGYTF.

This clonotype was seen more than once but under ten times. This chain links TRBV6-6 with TRBJ2-7; a possible D gene is TRBD2 (5 bases). The CDR3 extends over 15 amino acids. Germline CDR1 is MNHNY and CDR2 is SVGAGI (reference sequence). With 0 bases removed from V and 1 base from J, the gap between germline ends came to 10 bases. This chain's CDR3 is CASSYSEGVSYEQYF. CDR3 DNA sequence: TGTGCCAGCAGTTACTCCGAGGGCGTATCCTACGAGCAGTACTTC.

The V gene is TRBV2, the J gene TRBJ2-7, with 14 bases that match TRBD2. V was pared by 6 bases and J by 2 bases, with 6 bases of the junction left unmatched. Per the germline V gene, CDR1 is SNHLY and CDR2 is FYNNEI. The CDR3 has 16 residues. In DNA form, the CDR3 reads TGTGCCAGCAGCCAACGACTAGCGGGAGGGCCCTACGAGCAGTACTTC. Protein: CASSQRLAGGPYEQYF.

The sample holds many counts of this clonotype. The J gene is TRBJ2-5, the V gene TRBV29-1, with 9 bases matching TRBD2. The germline V gene encodes CDR1 SQVTM and CDR2 ANQGSEA. V lost 7 bases to trimming and J lost 5 bases; unmatched junction nucleotides: 11. This CDR3 contains 14 residues. The chain's CDR3 is CSGTGTSYAETQYF. The CDR3 DNA is TGCAGCGGTACCGGGACTAGCTATGCTGAGACCCAGTACTTC.

This clonotype has a count of ten or more. This rearrangement joins TRBV3-1 to TRBJ2-3; 10 bases agree with TRBD2. Trimming at V came to 4 bases and at J to 3 bases, leaving 25 bases not matched to a gene. The V gene's germline CDR1 is LGHDT and CDR2 YNNKEL (reference sequence). CDR3 length: 22 amino acids. Written as DNA, the CDR3 is TGTGCCAGCAGCCCTCGGGCCTTAGCTCTTAGCGGGGGGAAACTTTGGACAGATACGCAGTATTTT. It codes for CASSPRALALSGGKLWTDTQYF.

This rearrangement joins TRBV28 to TRBJ2-4, with D unresolved. V lost 6 bases to trimming and J lost 5 bases, with 11 bases between them. The CDR3 is made up of 13 amino acids. Per the germline V gene, CDR1 is MDHEN and CDR2 is SYDVKM. The chain's CDR3 is CASRRATQNIQYF. DNA for the CDR3: TGTGCCAGCAGAAGGGCCACTCAAAACATTCAGTACTTC.

The chain joins TRBV9 to TRBJ2-3, with 8 bases fitting TRBD2. V lost 1 base and J lost 2; bases outside the gene matches: 3. The CDR3 sequence is 15 residues long. Germline V gene sequence: CDR1 SGDLS, CDR2 YYNGEE. CDR3 in amino acids: CASSVSSGTTDTQYF. The CDR3 nucleotides are TGTGCCAGCAGCGTAAGTAGCGGGACCACAGATACGCAGTATTTT.

This clonotype was observed a handful of times. The chain joins TRBV6-2 or TRBV6-3 to TRBJ1-2; 8 nucleotides match TRBD1. Germline loops: CDR1 MNHEY, CDR2 SVGEGT. Trimming removed 0 bases from V and 7 bases from J; junction bases left unmatched: 4. The CDR3 extends over 14 amino acids. The CDR3 nucleotides are TGTGCCAGCAGTTACTCGCGACAGGGGTCTGGCTACACCTTC. Residues: CASSYSRQGSGYTF.

This chain joins TRBV20-1 and TRBJ2-7; the D gene is possibly TRBD2 (5 bases). In germline, CDR1 is DFQATT, CDR2 SNEGSKA (reference sequence). This CDR3 has 13 amino acids. The V gene lost 0 bases and the J gene lost 3 bases, with 9 bases spanning the gap. The CDR3 protein is CSARDTSGYEQYF. Written as DNA, the CDR3 is TGCAGTGCTAGAGATACGAGCGGCTACGAGCAGTACTTC.

This clonotype appeared many times. The chain recombines TRBV7-9 with TRBJ1-1; possibly TRBD1 for D (5 bases). Between the trimmed V and J ends, which lost 5 bases and 10 bases, there was a span of 14 bases. CDR1 and CDR2 (germline): SEHNR, FQNEAQ (reference sequence). This CDR3 is built from 12 residues. The CDR3, as DNA: TGTGCCAGCAGCACTGGGGGGTCGGGAGCTTTCTTT. Protein sequence: CASSTGGSGAFF. Filled out from reference TRBV7-9 and TRBJ1-1, the complete variable domain reads DTGVSQNPRHKITKRGQNVTFRCDPISEHNRLYWYRQTLGQGPEFLTYFQNEAQLEKSRLLSDRFSAERPKGSFSTLEIQRTEQGDSAMYLCASSTGGSGAFFGQGTRLTVV.

V is TRBV10-3 and J is TRBJ2-7; 8 bases fit TRBD1. Germline CDR1 is ENHRY and CDR2 is SYGVKD. The V and J ends lost 5 bases and 0 bases, in that order; junction bases with no gene match: 6. The CDR3 is made up of 15 amino acids. The CDR3, as DNA: TGTGCCATCAGTCCAGGGGGCCTGAGCTCCTACGAGCAGTACTTC. Protein sequence: CAISPGGLSSYEQYF.

The chain has TRBV19 and TRBJ2-7; the match to TRBD1 covers 10 bases. The CDR3 extends over 14 amino acids. Unmatched junction bases numbered 5, after V lost 7 bases and J lost 2 bases. Germline-derived CDR1 and CDR2 are LNHDA and SQIVND (reference sequence). The CDR3 coding sequence is TGTGCCAGTACCGAAGGACAGGGGGCCTACGAGCAGTACTTC. Translated, it gives CASTEGQGAYEQYF.

V gene TRBV9 combines with J gene TRBJ2-6, with 10 bases lining up with TRBD1. Germline trimming cut 3 bases from V and 3 bases from J; bases unmatched to any gene: 12. The V gene's germline CDR1 is SGDLS and CDR2 YYNGEE. The CDR3 is made up of 19 amino acids. CDR3 nucleotides: TGTGCCAGCAGCGCCCGGGACAGGGGCCTAGGTGGTGGGGCCAACGTCCTGACTTTC. Amino acids: CASSARDRGLGGGANVLTF. Based on the CDR3 plus reference TRBV9 and TRBJ2-6, the full variable domain is DSGVTQTPKHLITATGQRVTLRCSPRSGDLSVYWYQQSLDQGLQFLIQYYNGEERAKGNILERFSAQQFPDLHSELNLSSLELGDSALYFCASSARDRGLGGGANVLTFGAGSRLTVL.

This clonotype appeared many times. The chain uses TRBV19 and TRBJ1-1; D perhaps matches TRBD1 (6 bases). Germline values: CDR1 LNHDA, CDR2 SQIVND (reference sequence). The CDR3 has 16 residues. V shed 4 bases and J shed 2 bases, with 17 bases lying between them. The CDR3 region is CASSRTYRVANTEAFF. For the CDR3, the DNA is TGTGCCAGTAGTAGGACCTACAGGGTTGCAAACACTGAAGCTTTCTTT.

At least ten counts were recorded for this clonotype. The V gene is TRBV6-2 or TRBV6-3, the J gene TRBJ1-1; 7 bases map to TRBD1. The V segment lost 2 bases and the J segment 2 bases; nucleotides outside the gene matches: 5. In germline, CDR1 is MNHEY, CDR2 SVGEGT. This CDR3 comprises 15 residues. CDR3 region: CASSYAGTANTEAFF. The CDR3 DNA follows: TGTGCCAGCAGTTACGCCGGGACAGCTAACACTGAAGCTTTCTTT.

This clonotype was counted at least ten times. The chain joins TRBV28 to TRBJ1-1, with TRBD1 as a possible D gene (6 bases). V was pared by 3 bases and J by 4 bases, with 12 bases between. CDR3 length equals 14 residues. CDR1 and CDR2 (germline): MDHEN, SYDVKM. The CDR3 is CASSLTGRGTEAFF. DNA of the CDR3: TGTGCCAGCAGTTTGACAGGTAGGGGCACTGAAGCTTTCTTT.

The V call is TRBV7-9, the J call TRBJ2-1; maybe TRBD1 (8 bases). CDR1 and CDR2 from the germline V gene are SEHNR and FQNEAQ (reference sequence). V dropped 5 bases and J dropped 4 bases, with 18 bases sitting between them. The CDR3 loop spans 16 amino acids. CDR3 coding DNA: TGTGCCAGCAGCGACCCGGACAGGGAGGGGTACAATGAGCAGTTCTTC. Its protein is CASSDPDREGYNEQFF.

Details on this clonotype: The junction does not match germline at one end; this may be a read error. This rearrangement joins TRBV9 to TRBJ1-2; D gene uncertain. The CDR3 is made up of 15 amino acids. Germline V gene lookup returns CDR1 SGDLS and CDR2 YYNGEE. CDR3: CASSVDGGPLYDYTF. CDR3 sequence (DNA): TGTGCCAGCAGCGTAGATGGAGGTCCCCTCTATGACTACACCTTC. Together with reference TRBV9 and TRBJ1-2, the CDR3 gives the full variable domain: DSGVTQTPKHLITATGQRVTLRCSPRSGDLSVYWYQQSLDQGLQFLIQYYNGEERAKGNILERFSAQQFPDLHSELNLSSLELGDSALYFCASSVDGGPLYDYTFGSGTRLTVV.

This clonotype came up a few times. The CDR3 region has the DNA TGTGCCAGCTCCTCATACAGGACGGCAAGCAATCAGCCCCAGCATTTT. Its protein product is CASSSYRTASNQPQHF. This chain uses TRBV7-8 with TRBJ1-5; perhaps TRBD1 as D (5 bases). Between the trimmed V and J ends, which lost 8 bases and 1 base, there was a span of 18 bases. The CDR3 extends over 16 amino acids. The germline V gene encodes CDR1 SGHVS and CDR2 FQNEAQ.

This clonotype was recorded many times. CDR3 in DNA: TGCAGTGCTTTCCGACCGGGACAACAAGAGACCCAGTACTTC. Protein: CSAFRPGQQETQYF. The genes are TRBV20-1 and TRBJ2-5, with a weak D call TRBD1 (6 bases). This CDR3 region has 14 residues. V gave up 5 bases and J gave up 2 bases, with 15 bases separating them. Germline V gene lookup returns CDR1 DFQATT and CDR2 SNEGSKA (reference sequence).

This clonotype was detected only a few times. The rearrangement joins TRBV3-1 to TRBJ2-7; D is ambiguous. The V end was cut by 0 bases, the J end by 2 bases, with 5 bases between. The CDR3 is made up of 13 amino acids. Germline loops: CDR1 LGHDT, CDR2 YNNKEL (reference sequence). CDR3 protein: CASSQEITYEQYF. CDR3 sequence (DNA): TGTGCCAGCAGCCAAGAGATCACCTACGAGCAGTACTTC.

Many counts were recorded for this clonotype. The rearrangement uses TRBV5-1 and TRBJ2-3; possible D gene TRBD1, 6 bases. The germline V gene encodes CDR1 SGHRS and CDR2 YFSETQ. This CDR3 region has 16 residues. V lost 0 bases and J 5 bases, leaving 16 bases between the germline ends. The CDR3 spells CASSLALGARGDTQYF. As DNA, the CDR3 is TGCGCCAGCAGCTTGGCCTTGGGGGCTCGGGGAGATACGCAGTATTTT.